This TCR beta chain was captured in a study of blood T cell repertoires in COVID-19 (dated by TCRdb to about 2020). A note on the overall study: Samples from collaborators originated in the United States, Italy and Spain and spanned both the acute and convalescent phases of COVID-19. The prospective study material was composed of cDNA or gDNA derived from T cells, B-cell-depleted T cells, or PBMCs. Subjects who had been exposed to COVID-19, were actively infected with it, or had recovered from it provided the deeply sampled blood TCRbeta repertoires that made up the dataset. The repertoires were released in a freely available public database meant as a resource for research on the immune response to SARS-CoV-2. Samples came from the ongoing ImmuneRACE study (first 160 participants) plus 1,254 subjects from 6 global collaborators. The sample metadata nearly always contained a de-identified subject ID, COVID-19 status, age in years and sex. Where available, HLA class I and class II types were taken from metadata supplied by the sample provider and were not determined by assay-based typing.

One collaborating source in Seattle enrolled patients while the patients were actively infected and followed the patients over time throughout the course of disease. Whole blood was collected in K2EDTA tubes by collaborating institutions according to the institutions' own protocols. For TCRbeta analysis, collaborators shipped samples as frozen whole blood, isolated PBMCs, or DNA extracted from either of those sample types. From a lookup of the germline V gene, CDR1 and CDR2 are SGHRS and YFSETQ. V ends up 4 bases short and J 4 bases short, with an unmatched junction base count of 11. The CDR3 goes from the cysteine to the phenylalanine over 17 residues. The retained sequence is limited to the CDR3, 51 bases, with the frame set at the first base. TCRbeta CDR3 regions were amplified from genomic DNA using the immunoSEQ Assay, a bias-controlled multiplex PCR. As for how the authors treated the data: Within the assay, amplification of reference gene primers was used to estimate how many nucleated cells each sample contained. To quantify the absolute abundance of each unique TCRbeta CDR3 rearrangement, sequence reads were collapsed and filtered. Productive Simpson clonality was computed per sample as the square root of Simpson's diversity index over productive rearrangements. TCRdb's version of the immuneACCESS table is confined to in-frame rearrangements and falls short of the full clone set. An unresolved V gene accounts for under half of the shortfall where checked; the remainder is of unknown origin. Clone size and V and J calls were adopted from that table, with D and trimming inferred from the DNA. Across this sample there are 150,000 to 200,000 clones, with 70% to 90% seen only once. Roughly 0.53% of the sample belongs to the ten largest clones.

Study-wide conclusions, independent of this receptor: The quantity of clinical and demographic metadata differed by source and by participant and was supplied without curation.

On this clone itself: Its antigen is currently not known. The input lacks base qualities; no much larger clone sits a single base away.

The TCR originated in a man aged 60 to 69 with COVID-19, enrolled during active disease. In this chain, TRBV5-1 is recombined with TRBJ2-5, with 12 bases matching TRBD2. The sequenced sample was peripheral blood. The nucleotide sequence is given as TGCGCCAGCAGCCGATTGACTAGCGGGGGCCCAGGAGAGACCCAGTACTTC. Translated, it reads CASSRLTSGGPGETQYF.